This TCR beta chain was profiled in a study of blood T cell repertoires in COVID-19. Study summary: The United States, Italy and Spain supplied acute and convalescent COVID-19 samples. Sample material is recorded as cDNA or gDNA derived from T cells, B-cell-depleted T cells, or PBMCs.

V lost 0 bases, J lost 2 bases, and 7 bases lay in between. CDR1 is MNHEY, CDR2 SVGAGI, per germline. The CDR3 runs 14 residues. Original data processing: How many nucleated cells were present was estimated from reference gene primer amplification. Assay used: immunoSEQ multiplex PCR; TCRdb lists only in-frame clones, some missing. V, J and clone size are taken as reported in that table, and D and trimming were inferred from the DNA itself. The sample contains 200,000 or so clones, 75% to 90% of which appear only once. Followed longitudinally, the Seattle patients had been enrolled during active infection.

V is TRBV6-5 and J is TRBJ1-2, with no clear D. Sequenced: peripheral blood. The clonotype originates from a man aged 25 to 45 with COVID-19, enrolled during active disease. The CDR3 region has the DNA TGTGCCAGCAGTTACTCACCCGAGAACTATGGCTACACCTTC. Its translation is CASSYSPENYGYTF.